This T cell receptor beta chain is drawn from a study of shared clonotypes between healthy human individuals. The study's findings and limits: Memory subsets generally showed smaller estimated richness than naive subsets did. Sharing across a few donors was seen in roughly 5.2% of naive CD4 clonotypes.

Libraries were prepared by immunoSEQ multiplex PCR; TCRdb keeps only in-frame clonotypes and omits some of them. The sample gives a few million clones, more than 80% of which show up once; 0.39% is in the top ten. V lost 7 bases and J lost 4, with 14 bases in between. The CDR3 sequence is 14 residues long. Germline CDR1 reads MDHEN; CDR2 reads SYDVKM. This clone was detected once. What it recognizes is unknown. Sequencing input: naive CD4+ T cells from PBMCs. Described subset: CD45RA+ positively selected. The sequence was obtained from a young man in good health. Some clones in this sample may be carry-over from other donors' samples. This chain connects TRBV28 to TRBJ2-1, with D perhaps assigned TRBD1 or TRBD2 (5 bases each). CDR3 nucleotide sequence: TGTGCCAGCAAAAACCTTGGGACGTACAATGAGCAGTTCTTC. It is translated as CASKNLGTYNEQFF.